This T cell receptor beta chain stems from a study of human T cells and chemical hapten exposure. This CDR3 region has 16 residues. Unmatched junction bases numbered 8, after V lost 6 bases and J lost 0 bases. Germline CDR1 is ENHRY and CDR2 is SYGVKD. As handled by the study authors: Counting gave a median of around 96,000 TCRs per sample, with values ranging from about 23,224 to 700,000. TCRdb re-analysed the RACE reads in MiXCR, keeping a single row per CDR3 protein. These V and J calls rely on TCRdb rather than the paper's analysis. The profile shows some 84,000 distinct CDR3 sequences, about 10% of them singletons. This clonotype showed up many times. Stated time point: patch test 2, 6 weeks after DPC sensitization. Indicated treatment: therapeutic diphenylcyclopropenone sensitization with weekly scalp DPC. Venepuncture was done earlier than the placement of each patch test. Patients had alopecia, were aged 18 to 70, and were not pregnant.

This sequence was found in a woman in her 50s with alopecia areata. Some clones in this sample may be carry-over from other donors' samples. Sequenced here: whole blood, sampled in connection with sensitization to the hapten diphenylcyclopropenone (DPC). The chain is built from TRBV10-3 and TRBJ2-1; 7 bases align to TRBD2. The CDR3 nucleotides read TGTGCCATCAGGGGGGGAGGGGAAAGCTCCTACAATGAGCAGTTCTTC. Its translation: CAIRGGGESSYNEQFF.